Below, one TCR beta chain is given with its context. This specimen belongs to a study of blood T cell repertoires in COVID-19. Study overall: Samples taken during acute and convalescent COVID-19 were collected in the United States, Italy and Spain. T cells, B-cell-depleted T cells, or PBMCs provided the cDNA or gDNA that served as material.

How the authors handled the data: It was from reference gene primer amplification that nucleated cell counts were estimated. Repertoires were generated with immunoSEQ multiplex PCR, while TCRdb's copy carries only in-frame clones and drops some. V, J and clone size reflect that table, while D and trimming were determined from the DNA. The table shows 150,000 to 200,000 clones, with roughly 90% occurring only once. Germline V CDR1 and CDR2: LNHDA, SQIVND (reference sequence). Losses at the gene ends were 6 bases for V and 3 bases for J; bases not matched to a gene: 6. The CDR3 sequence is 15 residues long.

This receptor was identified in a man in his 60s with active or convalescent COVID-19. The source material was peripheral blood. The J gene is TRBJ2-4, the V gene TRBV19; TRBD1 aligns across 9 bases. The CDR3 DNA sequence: TGTGCCAGTAGGGGACAGGGATTTAACAAAAACATTCAGTACTTC. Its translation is CASRGQGFNKNIQYF. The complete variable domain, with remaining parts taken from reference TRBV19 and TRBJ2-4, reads DGGITQSPKYLFRKEGQNVTLSCEQNLNHDAMYWYRQDPGQGLRLIYYSQIVNDFQKGDIAEGYSVSREKKESFPLTVTSAQKNPTAFYLCASRGQGFNKNIQYFGAGTRLSVL.